This T cell receptor (beta chain) was found in a study of T cell clones after liver transplantation. Turning to the study itself: Post-transplant blood was tracked for graft-donor-reactive T cell clones identified in a pre-transplant mixed lymphocyte reaction. Subjects received no induction therapy and standard immunosuppression until randomization at 12-24 months post-transplant. Timepoints were pre-transplant, pre-withdrawal, and after withdrawal was completed or failed.

Method: immunoSEQ multiplex PCR; TCRdb's copy keeps in-frame clones and lacks some. The table has about 16,000 clones, more than 70% seen once. Looked up from germline, CDR1 is MNHEY and CDR2 is SMNVEV (reference sequence). V gave up 5 bases and J gave up 6 bases; unmatched junction bases: 7. This CDR3 is 13 amino acids long. The clonotype was recovered from a human patient who received a liver transplant. Some T cells may trace back to the graft donor. The chain has TRBV27 and TRBJ2-7; 7 bases agree with TRBD2. The input for sequencing was CD8+ T cells from blood, taken approximately 50 months after liver transplant. DNA for the CDR3: TGTGCCAGCAGTATCCGACTAGCTCGCGAGCAGTACTTC. Translation gives CASSIRLAREQYF.